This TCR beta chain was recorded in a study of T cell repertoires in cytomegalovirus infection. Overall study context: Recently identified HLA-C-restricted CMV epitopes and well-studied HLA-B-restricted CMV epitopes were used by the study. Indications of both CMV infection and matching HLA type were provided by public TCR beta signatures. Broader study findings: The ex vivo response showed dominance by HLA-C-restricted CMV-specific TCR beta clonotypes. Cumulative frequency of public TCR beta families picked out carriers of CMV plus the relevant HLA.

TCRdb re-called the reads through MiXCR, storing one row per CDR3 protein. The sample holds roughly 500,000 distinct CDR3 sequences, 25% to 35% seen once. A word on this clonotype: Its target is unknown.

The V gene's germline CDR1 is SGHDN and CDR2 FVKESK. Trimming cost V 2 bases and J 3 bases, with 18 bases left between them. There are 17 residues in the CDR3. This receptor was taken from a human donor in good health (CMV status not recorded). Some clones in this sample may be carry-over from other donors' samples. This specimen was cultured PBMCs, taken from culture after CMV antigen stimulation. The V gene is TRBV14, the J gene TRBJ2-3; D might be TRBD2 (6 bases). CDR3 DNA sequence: TGTGCCAGCAGCCAAAGTGGACCGGGAGAGGGAACAGATACGCAGTATTTT. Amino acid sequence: CASSQSGPGEGTDTQYF.